The rows below give T cell receptor beta chains drawn from one sample of a study of Ad26.COV2.S vaccination and SARS-CoV-2 variants. The protocol was immunoSEQ multiplex PCR, while the TCRdb copy is restricted to in-frame clones and leaves out a portion. This sample has about 400,000 clones, with 89% found just once. The sequencing used peripheral blood, collected in a trial of Ad26.COV2.S vaccine versus placebo. The receptors come from a person aged 18-60 years who received the Ad26.COV2.S COVID-19 vaccine or a placebo. The CDR3 runs from the conserved cysteine through the conserved F or W. The order of the fields is V gene, CDR3 protein.

v_call: TRBV6-5; cdr3_aa: CASSYSVYSNQPQHF
v_call: TRBV29-1; cdr3_aa: CSAWTDGANVLTF
v_call: TRBV28; cdr3_aa: CASSIQGYYGYTF
v_call: TRBV18; cdr3_aa: CASSPFGRGDYGYTF
v_call: TRBV29-1; cdr3_aa: CSVEDPSGRTPRTVEQFF
v_call: TRBV7-2; cdr3_aa: CASSPYSSGANVLTF
v_call: TRBV11-3; cdr3_aa: CASSLTLRGADTQYF
v_call: TRBV7-8; cdr3_aa: CASSPGQGPHEQYF
v_call: TRBV24-1; cdr3_aa: CATSAPRGVGDEAGDTQYF
v_call: TRBV9; cdr3_aa: CASSVELTAVGGYTF
v_call: TRBV5-5; cdr3_aa: CASTRSGDNYGYTF
v_call: TRBV5-8; cdr3_aa: CASSRGFNYGYTF
v_call: TRBV7-8; cdr3_aa: CASSLGGVSTDTQYF
v_call: TRBV6-5; cdr3_aa: CASSQGLAQETQYF
v_call: TRBV3-1/TRBV3-2; cdr3_aa: CASSRHRTGELFF
v_call: TRBV5-4; cdr3_aa: CASQLRGSQQETQYF
v_call: TRBV6-5; cdr3_aa: CASSRDRSSYEQYF
v_call: TRBV10-3; cdr3_aa: CAIRWGEDSTDTQYF
v_call: TRBV13; cdr3_aa: CASSFRENRYIQYF
v_call: TRBV6-5; cdr3_aa: CASSYGDRNTEAFF
v_call: TRBV7-9; cdr3_aa: CASSLVSGIDEQFF
v_call: TRBV14; cdr3_aa: CASSFNGEQYF
v_call: TRBV6-5; cdr3_aa: CASSYRGYGYTF
v_call: TRBV6-2/TRBV6-3; cdr3_aa: CASSLIRTGGLLNYGYTF
v_call: TRBV20-1; cdr3_aa: CSASSTVLGELFF
v_call: TRBV3-1/TRBV3-2; cdr3_aa: CASSQGLATEQYF
v_call: TRBV4-1; cdr3_aa: CASSQGRGTGGYEQYF
v_call: TRBV15; cdr3_aa: CATSGRSMGGYTF
v_call: TRBV5-5; cdr3_aa: CASSFGQTSMAAFF
v_call: TRBV29-1; cdr3_aa: CSGLAVDTEAFF
v_call: TRBV6-2/TRBV6-3; cdr3_aa: CASSRKAWELFF
v_call: TRBV7-9; cdr3_aa: CASSPTGNQPQHF
v_call: TRBV9; cdr3_aa: CASSVDMVAGELFF
v_call: TRBV28; cdr3_aa: CASSLLGTAVNQPQHF
v_call: TRBV27; cdr3_aa: CASGYYSNSPLHF
v_call: TRBV6-6; cdr3_aa: CASSYRGLTEAFF
v_call: TRBV3-1/TRBV3-2; cdr3_aa: CASSQVSDTQYF
v_call: TRBV7-6; cdr3_aa: CASRDTPSFVAGNTIYF
v_call: TRBV27; cdr3_aa: CASSLSAAGGGYTF